These 6 T cell receptor beta chains originate from one sample sequenced in a study of OX40 agonist ivuxolimab in advanced cancers. Produced via immunoSEQ multiplex PCR; TCRdb's table is partial and in-frame only. The sample lists tens of thousands of clones, more than 80% seen once, with 2.5% to 3% in the top ten. The source was CD4+ or CD8+ T cells sorted from blood, collected in a trial of the OX40 agonist ivuxolimab. The origin of the receptors is an adult with an advanced solid tumor such as melanoma, head and neck, liver or kidney cancer.

J is TRBJ1-1 and V is TRBV2, with D unclear. V was pared by 5 bases and J by 7 bases, with 11 bases between. The CDR3 extends over 12 amino acids. Germline CDR1 SNHLY, CDR2 FYNNEI. This chain's CDR3 is CASSLDGDEAFF. In DNA form, the CDR3 reads TGTGCCAGCAGTCTCGACGGAGATGAAGCTTTCTTT.

The chain couples TRBV7-2 to TRBJ1-4, with D perhaps matching TRBD1 (5 bases). Germline V gene sequence: CDR1 SGHTA, CDR2 FQGNSA. The length of the CDR3 is 16 residues. V lost 5 bases and J lost 5, with 18 bases in between. CDR3 nucleotides: TGTGCCAGCAGCATCATTAGGGGTGGGGTGAATGAAAAACTGTTTTTT. It specifies CASSIIRGGVNEKLFF.

This chain connects TRBV19 to TRBJ1-1, with D hard to call. CDR1 LNHDA and CDR2 SQIVND come from the germline V gene (reference sequence). V shed 7 bases and J shed 1 base, with 16 bases lying between them. This CDR3 region has 15 residues. CDR3 in amino acids: CASTLAQLGNTEAFF. The CDR3 DNA reads as TGTGCCAGTACCCTGGCCCAGTTAGGGAACACTGAAGCTTTCTTT.

V usage is TRBV2 and J usage is TRBJ1-6, with 7 bases that match TRBD1. V gave up 6 bases and J gave up 7 bases; unmatched junction bases: 6. This CDR3 has 14 residues. Germline CDR1 reads SNHLY; CDR2 reads FYNNEI. Written as DNA, the CDR3 is TGTGCCAGCAGCGAGGGGACAGCCAATTCACCCCTCCACTTT. Protein: CASSEGTANSPLHF.

The chain carries TRBV7-3 and TRBJ2-1, with 9 positions matching TRBD2. With 5 bases clipped from V and 10 bases from J, the junction kept 3 bases outside the gene matches. Looked up from germline, CDR1 is SGHTA and CDR2 is FQGTGA. This CDR3 is 12 amino acids long. CDR3 sequence: CASSDTSGEQFF. DNA of the CDR3: TGTGCCAGCAGCGATACTAGCGGGGAGCAGTTCTTC.

V gene TRBV7-9 combines with J gene TRBJ1-1; D might be TRBD1 (6 bases). The V gene lost 5 bases and the J gene lost 1 base, with 11 bases spanning the gap. This CDR3 region has 14 residues. Per the germline V gene, CDR1 is SEHNR and CDR2 is FQNEAQ (reference sequence). The DNA of the CDR3 is TGTGCCAGCAGCCCGCAACAGGGGAACACTGAAGCTTTCTTT. Residues: CASSPQQGNTEAFF.